A selection of T cell receptor beta chains follows, all from one sample in a study of cytomegalovirus exposure and HLA in healthy donors. Data came from immunoSEQ multiplex PCR; TCRdb stores just in-frame clones and leaves some out. The data contain about 120,000 clones, approximately 75% of them singletons. The sample taken for sequencing was PBMCs. The origin of the receptors is a man aged 50 to 60 in good health and CMV-seropositive. Each CDR3 is given with its conserved first and last residue. The order of the fields is J gene, V gene, clone size, D gene, CDR3 protein, CDR3 DNA. D genes are given only for firm matches. Part of the rows lack a size; the others show once, few, many or a class for expanded clones.

j_gene: TRBJ2-5; v_gene: TRBV5-1; abundance: NA; d_gene: NA; CDR3aa: CASSLGMETQYF; CDR3nt: TGCGCCAGCAGCTTGGGTATGGAGACCCAGTACTTC
j_gene: TRBJ2-3; v_gene: TRBV5-1; abundance: NA; d_gene: TRBD2; CDR3aa: CASSLFSGRSTDTQYF; CDR3nt: TGCGCCAGCAGCTTGTTTAGCGGGAGGAGCACAGATACGCAGTATTTT
j_gene: TRBJ1-2; v_gene: TRBV4-2; abundance: NA; d_gene: NA; CDR3aa: CASSPPEAAGTNYGYTF; CDR3nt: TGTGCCAGCAGCCCTCCAGAGGCGGCAGGGACTAACTATGGCTACACCTTC
j_gene: TRBJ1-2; v_gene: TRBV5-4; abundance: once; d_gene: TRBD1; CDR3aa: CASHQQGTASYTF; CDR3nt: TGTGCCAGCCACCAACAGGGGACCGCAAGCTACACCTTC
j_gene: TRBJ2-3; v_gene: TRBV11-2; abundance: NA; d_gene: NA; CDR3aa: CASSLAPGVDTQYF; CDR3nt: TGTGCCAGCAGCTTAGCCCCGGGGGTGGATACGCAGTATTTT
j_gene: TRBJ1-4; v_gene: TRBV7-3; abundance: NA; d_gene: TRBD1; CDR3aa: CASSFGYRGLNEKLFF; CDR3nt: TGTGCCAGCAGCTTTGGATACAGGGGGCTCAATGAAAAACTGTTTTTT
j_gene: TRBJ2-1; v_gene: TRBV19; abundance: NA; d_gene: TRBD2; CDR3aa: CASSSTSGRSEQFF; CDR3nt: TGTGCCAGTAGCTCGACTAGCGGGAGGAGTGAGCAGTTCTTC
j_gene: TRBJ2-5; v_gene: TRBV7-2; abundance: NA; d_gene: TRBD2; CDR3aa: CASSLVSGKLQETQYF; CDR3nt: TGTGCCAGCAGCTTAGTCAGCGGGAAACTCCAAGAGACCCAGTACTTC
j_gene: TRBJ2-2; v_gene: TRBV19; abundance: NA; d_gene: NA; CDR3aa: CASSIVSGNTGELFF; CDR3nt: TGTGCCAGTAGTATCGTCAGTGGGAACACCGGGGAGCTGTTTTTT
j_gene: TRBJ2-1; v_gene: TRBV5-4; abundance: NA; d_gene: TRBD2; CDR3aa: CASSPGGLAGGINNEQFF; CDR3nt: TGTGCCAGCAGCCCCGGGGGGCTAGCGGGAGGGATAAACAATGAGCAGTTCTTC
j_gene: TRBJ1-5; v_gene: TRBV7-2; abundance: NA; d_gene: TRBD1; CDR3aa: CASSLTTGQGTSPQHF; CDR3nt: TGTGCCAGCAGCTTAACAACCGGACAGGGGACCTCGCCCCAGCATTTT
j_gene: TRBJ2-2; v_gene: TRBV30; abundance: once; d_gene: NA; CDR3aa: CAWNRGAVTGELFF; CDR3nt: TGTGCCTGGAATCGGGGGGCGGTCACCGGGGAGCTGTTTTTT
j_gene: TRBJ2-2; v_gene: TRBV5-4; abundance: NA; d_gene: TRBD1; CDR3aa: CASSLGQGTGELFF; CDR3nt: TGTGCCAGCAGCTTGGGACAGGGCACCGGGGAGCTGTTTTTT
j_gene: TRBJ2-5; v_gene: TRBV20-1; abundance: NA; d_gene: NA; CDR3aa: CSAYRETQYF; CDR3nt: TGCAGTGCTTATAGAGAGACCCAGTACTTC
j_gene: TRBJ1-2; v_gene: TRBV5-1; abundance: NA; d_gene: NA; CDR3aa: CASTDGQTYGYTF; CDR3nt: TGCGCCAGCACAGACGGACAGACCTATGGCTACACCTTC
j_gene: TRBJ2-1; v_gene: TRBV30; abundance: NA; d_gene: TRBD2; CDR3aa: CAWDRTSGSDEQFF; CDR3nt: TGTGCCTGGGATCGGACTAGCGGGAGCGATGAGCAGTTCTTC
j_gene: TRBJ1-5; v_gene: TRBV28; abundance: few; d_gene: NA; CDR3aa: CASSLSTAEAQHF; CDR3nt: TGTGCCAGCAGTTTATCTACAGCCGAAGCCCAGCATTTT
j_gene: TRBJ1-6; v_gene: TRBV10-2; abundance: NA; d_gene: NA; CDR3aa: CAARRARASENSPLHF; CDR3nt: TGCGCCGCGCGTCGGGCGAGGGCCTCTGAGAATTCACCCCTCCACTTT
j_gene: TRBJ2-5; v_gene: TRBV6-6; abundance: NA; d_gene: NA; CDR3aa: CASAGGQETQYF; CDR3nt: TGTGCCAGCGCCGGGGGACAAGAGACCCAGTACTTC
j_gene: TRBJ1-5; v_gene: TRBV19; abundance: NA; d_gene: NA; CDR3aa: CASSIIGRGRSAQPQHF; CDR3nt: TGTGCCAGTAGTATAATCGGCCGGGGTAGAAGCGCCCAGCCCCAGCATTTT
j_gene: TRBJ2-2; v_gene: TRBV18; abundance: NA; d_gene: NA; CDR3aa: CASSPPSTGLNTGELFF; CDR3nt: TGTGCCAGCTCACCTCCCAGTACAGGCCTGAACACCGGGGAGCTGTTTTTT
j_gene: TRBJ1-6; v_gene: TRBV30; abundance: NA; d_gene: NA; CDR3aa: CAWTPPVGHSPLHF; CDR3nt: TGTGCCTGGACCCCGCCCGTGGGGCATTCACCCCTCCACTTT
j_gene: TRBJ2-1; v_gene: TRBV19; abundance: NA; d_gene: TRBD2; CDR3aa: CASSIAGLARMGEQFF; CDR3nt: TGTGCCAGTAGTATAGCAGGACTAGCGAGAATGGGGGAGCAGTTCTTC
j_gene: TRBJ2-7; v_gene: TRBV18; abundance: NA; d_gene: TRBD2; CDR3aa: CASSPSAAGGAGEQYF; CDR3nt: TGTGCCAGCTCACCCTCGGCCGCGGGAGGTGCGGGGGAGCAGTACTTC
j_gene: TRBJ1-1; v_gene: TRBV5-1; abundance: NA; d_gene: TRBD1; CDR3aa: CASSFPQTGGSEAFF; CDR3nt: TGCGCCAGCAGCTTCCCTCAGACAGGGGGGTCTGAAGCTTTCTTT
j_gene: TRBJ1-5; v_gene: TRBV15; abundance: once; d_gene: NA; CDR3aa: CATSREIIATGQPQHF; CDR3nt: TGTGCCACCAGCAGAGAGATTATCGCTACTGGTCAGCCCCAGCATTTT
j_gene: TRBJ2-5; v_gene: TRBV9; abundance: NA; d_gene: TRBD2; CDR3aa: CASSARGGGETQYF; CDR3nt: TGTGCCAGCAGCGCCCGTGGGGGGGGTGAGACCCAGTACTTC
j_gene: TRBJ2-7; v_gene: TRBV5-1; abundance: NA; d_gene: TRBD1; CDR3aa: CASSLIAGTGNEQYF; CDR3nt: TGCGCCAGCAGCCTGATTGCCGGGACAGGGAACGAGCAGTACTTC
j_gene: TRBJ2-3; v_gene: TRBV5-1; abundance: NA; d_gene: NA; CDR3aa: CASSNSPEDTQYF; CDR3nt: TGCGCCAGCAGCAACAGTCCAGAGGATACGCAGTATTTT
j_gene: TRBJ1-1; v_gene: TRBV2; abundance: NA; d_gene: TRBD1; CDR3aa: CASSPGQWNTEAFF; CDR3nt: TGTGCCAGCAGTCCGGGACAGTGGAACACTGAAGCTTTCTTT
j_gene: TRBJ2-1; v_gene: TRBV7-2; abundance: NA; d_gene: TRBD2; CDR3aa: CASRAGGDHNEQFF; CDR3nt: TGTGCCAGCCGCGCGGGGGGGGACCACAATGAGCAGTTCTTC
j_gene: TRBJ1-5; v_gene: TRBV15; abundance: once; d_gene: NA; CDR3aa: CATRSGGGYSNQPQHF; CDR3nt: TGTGCCACCAGGTCTGGGGGGGGATATAGCAATCAGCCCCAGCATTTT
j_gene: TRBJ2-3; v_gene: TRBV7-2; abundance: once; d_gene: NA; CDR3aa: CASSLIAHPGADTQYF; CDR3nt: TGTGCCAGCAGCCTCATAGCGCACCCCGGGGCAGATACGCAGTATTTT
j_gene: TRBJ2-3; v_gene: TRBV5-1; abundance: NA; d_gene: TRBD2; CDR3aa: CASSWGLAGGDTQYF; CDR3nt: TGCGCCAGCAGCTGGGGACTTGCGGGGGGTGATACGCAGTATTTT
j_gene: TRBJ2-7; v_gene: TRBV6-5; abundance: NA; d_gene: TRBD2; CDR3aa: CASRYQGLENEQYF; CDR3nt: TGTGCCAGCAGGTACCAGGGACTAGAAAACGAGCAGTACTTC
j_gene: TRBJ2-2; v_gene: TRBV5-1; abundance: NA; d_gene: TRBD2; CDR3aa: CASSDRGGPNTGELFF; CDR3nt: TGCGCCAGCAGCGACCGGGGGGGTCCCAACACCGGGGAGCTGTTTTTT
j_gene: TRBJ1-2; v_gene: TRBV18; abundance: NA; d_gene: TRBD1; CDR3aa: CASSPGTGAQGYTF; CDR3nt: TGTGCCAGCTCCCCCGGGACAGGGGCGCAGGGCTACACCTTC
j_gene: TRBJ2-1; v_gene: TRBV28; abundance: NA; d_gene: TRBD2; CDR3aa: CASSFAGGLGNEQFF; CDR3nt: TGTGCCAGCAGTTTCGCGGGGGGATTGGGCAATGAGCAGTTCTTC
j_gene: TRBJ1-1; v_gene: TRBV19; abundance: NA; d_gene: TRBD1; CDR3aa: CASSGQGSNTEAFF; CDR3nt: TGTGCCAGTAGCGGACAGGGGTCGAACACTGAAGCTTTCTTT
j_gene: TRBJ2-3; v_gene: TRBV4-3; abundance: few; d_gene: NA; CDR3aa: CASSQDGGGTTDTQYF; CDR3nt: TGCGCCAGCAGCCAAGATGGCGGCGGGACCACAGATACGCAGTATTTT
j_gene: TRBJ1-1; v_gene: TRBV5-1; abundance: once; d_gene: TRBD1; CDR3aa: CASSFETTGFSTEAFF; CDR3nt: TGCGCCAGCAGCTTTGAAACGACAGGGTTCAGCACTGAAGCTTTCTTT
j_gene: TRBJ2-5; v_gene: TRBV30; abundance: NA; d_gene: NA; CDR3aa: CAWMEDNQETQYF; CDR3nt: TGTGCCTGGATGGAGGATAACCAAGAGACCCAGTACTTC
j_gene: TRBJ1-2; v_gene: TRBV9; abundance: NA; d_gene: NA; CDR3aa: CASSVGGAGYGYTF; CDR3nt: TGTGCCAGCAGCGTTGGGGGCGCGGGCTATGGCTACACCTTC
j_gene: TRBJ2-1; v_gene: TRBV7-3; abundance: NA; d_gene: NA; CDR3aa: CASSKYRDSYNEQFF; CDR3nt: TGTGCCAGCAGTAAATACAGGGATTCCTACAATGAGCAGTTCTTC
j_gene: TRBJ2-5; v_gene: TRBV6-1; abundance: NA; d_gene: TRBD2; CDR3aa: CASRIAGGRGETQYF; CDR3nt: TGTGCCAGCAGGATAGCGGGGGGGCGGGGAGAGACCCAGTACTTC